Listed below are T cell receptor beta chains from one sample, sequenced in a study of blood T cell repertoires in COVID-19. Assay: immunoSEQ multiplex PCR; the TCRdb copy retains only in-frame clones and omits some. The data hold under 300,000 clones, with about 85% observed a single time. The sample comprised PBMCs or T cells enriched from blood (not recorded which). Every receptor here comes from a woman in her fifties or sixties who had recovered from COVID-19. CDR3s include the opening cysteine and the closing phenylalanine or tryptophan. The D gene is left open where the match is weak. Part of the rows lack a size; the others show once, few, many or a class for expanded clones.

d_gene: .; v_gene: TRBV19; j_gene: TRBJ2-1; abundance: .; CDR3aa: CASSIGTSRNEQFF; CDR3nt: TGTGCCAGTAGTATTGGAACTAGCAGGAATGAGCAGTTCTTC
d_gene: TRBD1; v_gene: TRBV10-2; j_gene: TRBJ1-1; abundance: .; CDR3aa: CASSDPDRGNTEAFF; CDR3nt: TGCGCCAGCAGTGATCCTGACAGGGGAAACACTGAAGCTTTCTTT
d_gene: TRBD2; v_gene: TRBV5-5; j_gene: TRBJ2-2; abundance: .; CDR3aa: CASSRTGGTTGELFF; CDR3nt: TGTGCCAGCAGCCGAACGGGGGGGACCACCGGGGAGCTGTTTTTT
d_gene: TRBD2; v_gene: TRBV18; j_gene: TRBJ2-7; abundance: .; CDR3aa: CASSPGLAGPISYEQYF; CDR3nt: TGTGCCAGCTCACCGGGACTAGCGGGACCGATCTCCTACGAGCAGTACTTC
d_gene: TRBD2; v_gene: TRBV19; j_gene: TRBJ2-1; abundance: .; CDR3aa: CASSPAGLAHEQFF; CDR3nt: TGTGCCAGTAGTCCGGCCGGACTAGCGCATGAGCAGTTCTTC
d_gene: .; v_gene: TRBV4-3; j_gene: TRBJ1-5; abundance: few; CDR3aa: CASSQGLTSGNQPQHF; CDR3nt: TGCGCCAGCAGCCAGGGCCTAACCTCGGGCAATCAGCCCCAGCATTTT
d_gene: .; v_gene: TRBV30; j_gene: TRBJ2-1; abundance: .; CDR3aa: CAWSVRDEQFF; CDR3nt: TGTGCCTGGAGTGTACGAGATGAGCAGTTCTTC
d_gene: TRBD2; v_gene: TRBV5-1; j_gene: TRBJ2-5; abundance: .; CDR3aa: CASNSQGGSGETQYF; CDR3nt: TGCGCCAGCAACTCCCAGGGCGGGAGTGGGGAGACCCAGTACTTC
d_gene: .; v_gene: TRBV7-3; j_gene: TRBJ1-2; abundance: once; CDR3aa: CASSFRGGYGYTF; CDR3nt: TGTGCCAGCAGCTTTCGGGGTGGATATGGCTACACCTTC
d_gene: TRBD2; v_gene: TRBV28; j_gene: TRBJ2-1; abundance: few; CDR3aa: CASSLSGRGNEQFF; CDR3nt: TGTGCCAGCAGTTTGAGCGGGAGGGGGAATGAGCAGTTCTTC
d_gene: TRBD1; v_gene: TRBV5-1; j_gene: TRBJ1-2; abundance: .; CDR3aa: CASTLRQGGYGYTF; CDR3nt: TGCGCCAGCACCCTTCGACAGGGAGGCTATGGCTACACCTTC
d_gene: .; v_gene: TRBV28; j_gene: TRBJ1-1; abundance: .; CDR3aa: CASRTLKNTEAFF; CDR3nt: TGTGCCAGCAGGACATTGAAGAACACTGAAGCTTTCTTT
d_gene: TRBD2; v_gene: TRBV20-1; j_gene: TRBJ2-7; abundance: .; CDR3aa: CSASESGRAIGSQYF; CDR3nt: TGCAGTGCCAGTGAAAGCGGGAGGGCCATAGGATCGCAGTACTTC
d_gene: TRBD1; v_gene: TRBV28; j_gene: TRBJ1-2; abundance: once; CDR3aa: CASSSPRDRVAYGYTF; CDR3nt: TGTGCCAGCAGTTCCCCCCGGGACAGGGTGGCCTATGGCTACACCTTC
d_gene: TRBD2; v_gene: TRBV15; j_gene: TRBJ2-3; abundance: once; CDR3aa: CATSSPNVAGALDTQYF; CDR3nt: TGTGCCACCAGCAGCCCCAACGTAGCGGGAGCGTTAGATACGCAGTATTTT
d_gene: .; v_gene: TRBV5-5; j_gene: TRBJ2-1; abundance: .; CDR3aa: CASTAPLGHSNNEQFF; CDR3nt: TGTGCCAGCACCGCGCCTCTAGGCCATTCGAACAATGAGCAGTTCTTC
d_gene: .; v_gene: TRBV27; j_gene: TRBJ2-1; abundance: once; CDR3aa: CASSPGLVRFF; CDR3nt: TGTGCCAGCAGCCCGGGACTCGTAAGGTTCTTC
d_gene: TRBD1; v_gene: TRBV2; j_gene: TRBJ1-1; abundance: .; CDR3aa: CAIRDRVRAAFF; CDR3nt: TGTGCCATCAGGGACAGGGTAAGAGCGGCTTTCTTT
d_gene: TRBD2; v_gene: TRBV11-3; j_gene: TRBJ2-5; abundance: .; CDR3aa: CASSPTSGRAKETQYF; CDR3nt: TGTGCCAGCAGCCCTACTAGCGGGAGGGCCAAAGAGACCCAGTACTTC
d_gene: TRBD1; v_gene: TRBV7-6; j_gene: TRBJ2-7; abundance: .; CDR3aa: CASRAGGSYEQYF; CDR3nt: TGTGCCAGCAGAGCAGGGGGCTCCTACGAGCAGTACTTC
d_gene: .; v_gene: TRBV7-2; j_gene: TRBJ2-5; abundance: .; CDR3aa: CASSTQRQETQYF; CDR3nt: TGTGCCAGCAGCACCCAGCGGCAAGAGACCCAGTACTTC
d_gene: .; v_gene: TRBV27; j_gene: TRBJ2-5; abundance: .; CDR3aa: CASSQVTGGGIETQYF; CDR3nt: TGTGCCAGCAGTCAAGTAACAGGGGGAGGGATAGAGACCCAGTACTTC
d_gene: .; v_gene: TRBV19; j_gene: TRBJ1-2; abundance: .; CDR3aa: CASSMGGAGYYGYTF; CDR3nt: TGTGCCAGTAGTATGGGAGGGGCCGGTTACTATGGCTACACCTTC
d_gene: .; v_gene: TRBV20-1; j_gene: TRBJ1-1; abundance: .; CDR3aa: CSAIVFQMAFF; CDR3nt: TGCAGTGCTATCGTTTTTCAGATGGCTTTCTTT
d_gene: TRBD1; v_gene: TRBV7-3; j_gene: TRBJ1-1; abundance: .; CDR3aa: CASSSQGGNTEAFF; CDR3nt: TGTGCCAGCAGCTCTCAGGGGGGGAACACTGAAGCTTTCTTT
d_gene: TRBD1; v_gene: TRBV7-2; j_gene: TRBJ2-2; abundance: .; CDR3aa: CASSLVTGGTGELFF; CDR3nt: TGTGCCAGCAGCTTAGTCACAGGGGGCACCGGGGAGCTGTTTTTT
d_gene: .; v_gene: TRBV19; j_gene: TRBJ2-2; abundance: .; CDR3aa: CASTKGRGPGELFF; CDR3nt: TGTGCCAGTACCAAAGGGCGGGGTCCCGGGGAGCTGTTTTTT
d_gene: TRBD1; v_gene: TRBV7-9; j_gene: TRBJ2-1; abundance: .; CDR3aa: CASSPPRDRKNEQFF; CDR3nt: TGTGCCAGCAGCCCCCCCCGGGACAGGAAAAATGAGCAGTTCTTC